The 26 T cell receptor beta chains in this list originate from one sample, sequenced in a study of radiotherapy plus CTLA-4 blockade in lung cancer. Repertoires were generated with immunoSEQ multiplex PCR, while TCRdb's copy carries only in-frame clones and drops some. The sample contains roughly 50,000 clones, about 81% of which appear only once. The material sequenced was peripheral blood, taken from a patient treated with radiotherapy plus ipilimumab. The origin of the receptors is a human donor with non-small cell lung cancer who had stable disease on radiotherapy plus ipilimumab.

The chain has TRBV5-6 and TRBJ2-2, with D tentatively TRBD1 (5 bases). This CDR3 spans 15 amino acids. CDR1 is SGHDT, CDR2 YYEEEE, per germline. The V and J ends lost 4 bases and 5 bases respectively, with 15 bases between them. The chain's CDR3 is CASSPAAGWTGELFF. In nucleotides, the CDR3 is TGTGCCAGCAGCCCCGCGGCAGGGTGGACCGGGGAGCTGTTTTTT. The full variable domain, in which reference TRBV5-6 and TRBJ2-2 provide the parts outside the CDR3, is DAGVTQSPTHLIKTRGQQVTLRCSPKSGHDTVSWYQQALGQGPQFIFQYYEEEERQRGNFPDRFSGHQFPNYSSELNVNALLLGDSALYLCASSPAAGWTGELFFGEGSRLTVL.

This clone was counted only a few times. The rearrangement links TRBV6-6 to TRBJ2-7; D gene uncertain. V was trimmed by 6 bases and J by 2 bases, leaving 11 bases between them. The CDR3 sequence is 13 residues long. Germline values: CDR1 MNHNY, CDR2 SVGAGI (reference sequence). The CDR3 nucleotides are TGTGCCAGCAGCCCCGTTATAGCCTACGAGCAGTACTTC. The encoded protein is CASSPVIAYEQYF.

The J gene is TRBJ2-7, the V gene TRBV5-1; possibly TRBD1 for D (5 bases). The CDR3 covers 13 residues. V shed 5 bases and J shed 2 bases, with 11 bases lying between them. Per the germline V gene, CDR1 is SGHRS and CDR2 is YFSETQ. CDR3 nucleotide sequence: TGCGCCAGCAGTTTTACAGGACCCTACGAGCAGTACTTC. Residues: CASSFTGPYEQYF. Using reference TRBV5-1 and TRBJ2-7 for the parts outside the CDR3, the full variable domain is KAGVTQTPRYLIKTRGQQVTLSCSPISGHRSVSWYQQTPGQGLQFLFEYFSETQRNKGNFPGRFSGRQFSNSRSEMNVSTLELGDSALYLCASSFTGPYEQYFGPGTRLTVT.

The rearrangement links TRBV4-1 to TRBJ2-1, with 9 bases lining up with TRBD2. CDR1 is MGHRA and CDR2 is YSYEKL in the germline V gene. The CDR3 covers 17 residues. Losses at the gene ends were 2 bases for V and 2 bases for J; bases not matched to a gene: 7. The CDR3 nucleotides read TGCGCCAGCAGCCAATCCCTTGCGGGAGGGACCTACAATGAGCAGTTCTTC. This codes for CASSQSLAGGTYNEQFF.

The J gene is TRBJ2-1, the V gene TRBV14; the D is unclear. There are 14 residues in the CDR3. V gave up 0 bases and J gave up 3 bases, with 6 bases separating them. From germline, CDR1 is SGHDN and CDR2 FVKESK. CDR3 region: CASSQEWSYNEQFF. The CDR3 DNA reads TGTGCCAGCAGCCAAGAATGGAGCTACAATGAGCAGTTCTTC.

This CDR3 reads CASSQGGSTGELFF. The DNA of the CDR3 is TGTGCCAGCTCCCAGGGAGGGAGCACCGGGGAGCTGTTTTTT. The chain couples TRBV28 to TRBJ2-2, with 7 bases matching TRBD2. From germline, CDR1 is MDHEN and CDR2 SYDVKM. The CDR3 length is 14 residues. Trimming took 8 bases from V and 4 from J; bases not matched to a gene: 7.

The chain employs TRBV7-2 and TRBJ2-1, with D perhaps TRBD1 (6 bases). The CDR3 has 16 amino acids. V was shortened by 1 base and J by 12 bases, with 22 bases between the two germline ends. The germline V gene has CDR1 SGHTA and CDR2 FQGNSA. This chain's CDR3 is CASSLDRDMRSTVQFF. The CDR3 DNA follows: TGTGCCAGCAGCTTAGATCGGGACATGAGGTCCACCGTGCAGTTCTTC.

The chain is built from TRBV15 and TRBJ2-1; TRBD1 might be the D (6 bases). There are 16 residues in the CDR3. From germline, CDR1 is LNHNV and CDR2 YYDKDF (reference sequence). Trimming shortened V by 0 bases and J by 4 bases, and 13 bases separated the two germline ends. The CDR3 spells CATSRDPWTEYNEQFF. CDR3 bases: TGTGCCACCAGCAGAGACCCCTGGACAGAATACAATGAGCAGTTCTTC.

The chain has TRBV21-1 and TRBJ2-5; TRBD2, the table's D call, was not compared with the DNA. TRBV21-1 counts as a pseudogene. The CDR3 has 14 residues. The CDR3 bases are TGTGCCAGCGTAGCGGCGATCCGGGGGGAGACCCAGTACTTC. Protein: CASVAAIRGETQYF.

The V gene is TRBV7-9, the J gene TRBJ1-3; 9 nucleotides match TRBD1. This CDR3 contains 17 residues. With V trimmed by 4 bases and J by 0 bases, 7 bases remained unmatched. The germline V gene has CDR1 SEHNR and CDR2 FQNEAQ (reference sequence). The CDR3 region has the DNA TGTGCCAGCAGCTCGCTGACAGGGGGGAGCTCTGGAAACACCATATATTTT. Its translation: CASSSLTGGSSGNTIYF.

The CDR3 DNA reads as TGTGCCACCAGTGGATGGGGACAGAGCAATCAGCCCCAGCATTTT. Residues: CATSGWGQSNQPQHF. This chain joins TRBV15 and TRBJ1-5; TRBD1 aligns across 7 bases. The CDR3 consists of 15 residues. Unmatched junction bases numbered 6, after V lost 6 bases and J lost 1 base. CDR1 is LNHNV and CDR2 is YYDKDF in the germline V gene (reference sequence).

V gene TRBV30 combines with J gene TRBJ1-2; 10 nucleotides align to TRBD1. Germline lookup yields CDR1 GTSNPN and CDR2 SVGIG (reference sequence). J lost 6 bases, V lost 8 bases, and 3 bases had no gene match. This CDR3 has 11 amino acids. DNA of the CDR3: TGTGCCCGGGACAGGGGCGATGGCTACACCTTC. Protein: CARDRGDGYTF.

The V and J genes are TRBV28 and TRBJ2-7; tentative D call: TRBD1 (6 bases). The CDR3 spans 16 residues. Germline V lookup: CDR1 MDHEN, CDR2 SYDVKM. The germline V and J ends were trimmed by 3 bases and 1 base, with 16 bases remaining between them. In DNA form, the CDR3 reads TGTGCCAGCAGTTTCTCCCTCGACAGGCTATCCTACGAGCAGTACTTC. Residues: CASSFSLDRLSYEQYF. Supplemented by reference TRBV28 and TRBJ2-7, the full variable domain reads DVKVTQSSRYLVKRTGEKVFLECVQDMDHENMFWYRQDPGLGLRLIYFSYDVKMKEKGDIPEGYSVSREKKERFSLILESASTNQTSMYLCASSFSLDRLSYEQYFGPGTRLTVT.

This clone occurred a few times. This CDR3 reads CAWSVGRNQPQHF. The CDR3 DNA is TGTGCCTGGAGTGTTGGGCGCAATCAGCCCCAGCATTTT. The V gene is TRBV30, the J gene TRBJ1-5, with D unclear. V lost 0 bases, J lost 2 bases, and 5 bases lay in between. CDR1 GTSNPN and CDR2 SVGIG come from the germline V gene (reference sequence). This CDR3 has 13 residues.

This chain connects TRBV9 to TRBJ1-2; D unresolved. The germline V gene has CDR1 SGDLS and CDR2 YYNGEE. The CDR3 extends over 15 amino acids. V gave up 4 bases and J gave up 0 bases, with 13 bases separating them. CDR3 sequence reads: CASSPAPGANYGYTF. The DNA for the CDR3 is TGTGCCAGCAGCCCCGCCCCCGGGGCTAACTATGGCTACACCTTC.

The chain links TRBV6-5 to TRBJ2-1, with 10 bases lining up with TRBD2. Germline assignment: CDR1 MNHEY and CDR2 SVGAGI. The trim removed 6 bases at V and 2 bases at J, leaving 4 bases unmatched. The CDR3 is 15 amino acids. Written as DNA, the CDR3 is TGTGCCAGCAGGCTAAGCGGGAGGGCCTACAATGAGCAGTTCTTC. This gives the protein CASRLSGRAYNEQFF.

This clone was counted a single time. V usage is TRBV7-2 and J usage is TRBJ2-7; perhaps TRBD2 as D (6 bases). Germline CDR1 SGHTA, CDR2 FQGNSA. The CDR3 is 13 amino acids. V was cut by 0 bases and J by 6 bases, with 9 bases left in between. CDR3 in DNA: TGTGCCAGCAGCTTAGCGGTGACTAGCGAGCAGTACTTC. It is translated as CASSLAVTSEQYF.

The chain links TRBV18 to TRBJ2-3; D is possibly TRBD2 (6 bases). The germline gives CDR1 KGHSH, CDR2 LQKENI. V was shortened by 3 bases and J by 5 bases, with 9 bases between the two germline ends. This CDR3 spans 13 amino acids. In DNA, the CDR3 is TGTGCCAGCTCACCGGGACTGGAAGATACGCAGTATTTT. This sequence encodes CASSPGLEDTQYF.

J is TRBJ1-1 and V is TRBV23-1; 9 nucleotides match TRBD1. TRBV23-1 is placed among ORFs of uncertain function. V lost 3 bases to trimming and J lost 4 bases; unmatched junction nucleotides: 6. The CDR3 covers 15 residues. CDR3 coding DNA: TGCGCCAGCAGTCAGCCACAGGGGGCCGGCACTGAAGCTTTCTTT. It translates to CASSQPQGAGTEAFF.

This chain uses TRBV4-3 with TRBJ2-3; 7 bases fit TRBD1. In germline, CDR1 is LGHNA, CDR2 YSLEER. J gave up 4 bases and V 1 base, and 8 bases lay outside the gene matches. CDR3 length equals 16 residues. The CDR3 protein is CASSQARGGISDTQYF. The DNA for the CDR3 is TGCGCCAGCAGCCAAGCTAGAGGGGGCATATCAGATACGCAGTATTTT.

The V call is TRBV5-1, the J call TRBJ1-2; the D is unclear. CDR1 is SGHRS, CDR2 YFSETQ, per germline. There are 15 residues in the CDR3. Trimming left V 2 bases short and J 0 bases short, with 11 bases between. This chain's CDR3 is CASSLDTLANYGYTF. In DNA, the CDR3 is TGCGCCAGCAGCTTAGACACTTTAGCTAACTATGGCTACACCTTC.

The V and J genes are TRBV18 and TRBJ2-5; no reliable D call. This CDR3 contains 17 residues. Germline values: CDR1 KGHSH, CDR2 LQKENI. V was trimmed by 2 bases and J by 2 bases, leaving 18 bases between them. The chain's CDR3 is CASSPMRRSEVQETQYF. The DNA for the CDR3 is TGTGCCAGCTCACCAATGAGAAGGAGTGAGGTTCAAGAGACCCAGTACTTC.

The chain joins TRBV7-2 to TRBJ2-3, with D perhaps matching TRBD2 (5 bases). Germline assignment: CDR1 SGHTA and CDR2 FQGNSA. The CDR3 loop spans 14 amino acids. Between the trimmed V and J ends, which lost 0 bases and 6 bases, there was a span of 10 bases. CDR3 sequence reads: CASSLAGVSDTQYF. DNA for the CDR3: TGTGCCAGCAGCTTAGCGGGAGTCTCCGATACGCAGTATTTT.

CDR3 DNA: TGTGCCAGATCCGGGACAGGGGGCTGGAACACTGAAGCTTTCTTT. Encoded protein: CARSGTGGWNTEAFF. This chain joins TRBV2 and TRBJ1-1; TRBD1 aligns across 12 bases. J lost 1 base, V lost 9 bases, and 6 bases had no gene match. Germline V gives CDR1 SNHLY, CDR2 FYNNEI. The CDR3 length is 15 residues.

The chain employs TRBV7-8 and TRBJ2-1; 7 bases line up with TRBD2. Germline V lookup: CDR1 SGHVS, CDR2 FQNEAQ. The ends lost 5 bases at V and 0 bases at J; junction bases unmatched: 7. CDR3 length equals 16 residues. The CDR3 region has the DNA TGTGCCAGCAGCATGACTAGCCGGAGCTCCTACAATGAGCAGTTCTTC. Protein sequence: CASSMTSRSSYNEQFF.

The rearrangement links TRBV6-1 to TRBJ1-2; D remains ambiguous. V gave up 5 bases and J gave up 8 bases, with 15 bases separating them. Germline-derived CDR1 and CDR2 are MNHNS and SASEGT. The CDR3 has 13 residues. The CDR3 nucleotides are TGTGCCAGCAGTCCCTCCGGGAATGTCGGCTACACCTTC. Residues: CASSPSGNVGYTF.